This TCR beta chain was sequenced during a study of blood T cell repertoires in COVID-19. Overall study: The cDNA or gDNA used as material had been derived from T cells, B-cell-depleted T cells, or PBMCs.

Using immunoSEQ multiplex PCR, the repertoire was profiled, and TCRdb retains in-frame clones only, with some absent. The sample contains under 150,000 clones, approximately 84% of which appear only once. Germline V CDR1 and CDR2: ENHRY, SYGVKD. V was pared by 8 bases and J by 0 bases, with 16 bases of the junction left unmatched. The CDR3 has 18 amino acids. The chain couples TRBV10-3 to TRBJ2-3; TRBD2 aligns across 8 bases. The sample consisted of peripheral blood. The clonotype originates from a woman aged 55-75 years with acute or convalescent COVID-19. DNA of the CDR3: TGTGCCATCTCTGACGGCCGAAGCGGGAGAGCTAGCACAGATACGCAGTATTTT. Residues: CAISDGRSGRASTDTQYF.